The 20 T cell receptor beta chains presented below share a single source sample, sequenced in a study of T cell responses to AZD1222 COVID-19 vaccine (dated by TCRdb to the early 2020s). Interpreted using the paper, the time point label stands for: baseline before first vaccination. Receptor amplification or capture employed the immunoSEQ multiplex PCR assay. TCRdb retrieved this table from immuneACCESS and kept in-frame rearrangements only. Not all clones are present; in checked studies, unresolved V genes account for under half, and no reason is known for the remainder. Within this sample are approximately 120,000 clones, with 89% of them counted one time only. The ten largest clones capture 4.2% of the sample. The sequenced sample was peripheral blood, obtained on day 0 of AZD1222 vaccination. The receptors shown here come from an adult in good health.

The CDR3 here is CASSSRAEQYF. For the CDR3, the DNA is TGTGCCAGCAGCTCCCGGGCAGAGCAGTACTTC. The rearrangement links TRBV7-6 to TRBJ2-7; no reliable D call. CDR3 size: 11 residues. Deletions cut 4 bases from V and 7 bases from J, with 8 bases between. Germline CDR1 reads SGHVS; CDR2 reads FNYEAQ.

This clone has just a few counts. The J gene is TRBJ2-1, the V gene TRBV9; 8 nucleotides align to TRBD2. Trimming at V came to 3 bases and at J to 9 bases, leaving 5 bases not matched to a gene. The CDR3 length is 13 residues. Germline CDR1 is SGDLS and CDR2 is YYNGEE. In DNA form, the CDR3 reads TGTGCCAGCAGCGGCCCAGCGGGGGCTGAGCAGTTCTTC. It is translated as CASSGPAGAEQFF.

This chain links TRBV4-3 with TRBJ2-7, with D possibly TRBD2 on 5 matching bases. The germline V and J ends were trimmed by 1 base and 3 bases, with 22 bases remaining between them. CDR1 and CDR2 (germline): LGHNA, YSLEER. CDR3 length: 18 residues. CDR3 protein: CASSQGRDRPADFYEQYF. CDR3 nucleotide sequence: TGCGCCAGCAGCCAAGGTAGGGATAGGCCAGCGGACTTCTACGAGCAGTACTTC.

This clone came up once. V is TRBV27 and J is TRBJ2-3; 8 positions agree with TRBD2. The junction had 4 bases not matched to a gene; V was cut back by 6 bases and J by 2 bases. CDR1 and CDR2 from the germline V gene are MNHEY and SMNVEV (reference sequence). CDR3 length: 14 amino acids. The CDR3 DNA reads TGTGCCAGCAGGCGGGGGGCGTTCACAGATACGCAGTATTTT. Translated, it gives CASRRGAFTDTQYF.

The rearrangement joins TRBV28 to TRBJ2-7; a possible D gene is TRBD1 (6 bases). Looked up from germline, CDR1 is MDHEN and CDR2 is SYDVKM. V gave up 7 bases and J gave up 3 bases, with 16 bases separating them. The CDR3 consists of 14 residues. CDR3 region: CASIPSGHVYEQYF. Written as DNA, the CDR3 is TGTGCCAGCATACCATCGGGACATGTCTACGAGCAGTACTTC.

V and J are TRBV4-2 and TRBJ2-5; TRBD2 matches 7 bases. Trimming removed 4 bases from V and 3 bases from J; junction bases left unmatched: 8. This CDR3 contains 15 residues. Germline assignment: CDR1 LGHNA and CDR2 YNFKEQ. The DNA of the CDR3 is TGTGCCAGCAGCCCAACATGGGGGGGGGAAGAGACCCAGTACTTC. This codes for CASSPTWGGEETQYF.

For this clone: This specimen includes other DNA sequences encoding the same CDR3. This chain uses TRBV6-5 with TRBJ2-7; D gene uncertain. Germline lookup yields CDR1 MNHEY and CDR2 SVGAGI. Trimming cost V 0 bases and J 3 bases, with 9 bases left between them. The CDR3 spans 14 residues. Here the CDR3 reads CASSYSSGYYEQYF. CDR3 nucleotide sequence: TGTGCCAGCAGTTACTCGTCGGGTTACTACGAGCAGTACTTC.

This chain links TRBV28 with TRBJ2-3; no clear D gene. Germline lookup yields CDR1 MDHEN and CDR2 SYDVKM. The V and J ends lost 1 base and 5 bases respectively, with 7 bases between them. This CDR3 spans 13 amino acids. Here the CDR3 reads CASSLFPEDTQYF. The CDR3, as DNA: TGTGCCAGCAGTTTATTCCCCGAAGATACGCAGTATTTT. The variable domain in full, completed from reference TRBV28 and TRBJ2-3, reads DVKVTQSSRYLVKRTGEKVFLECVQDMDHENMFWYRQDPGLGLRLIYFSYDVKMKEKGDIPEGYSVSREKKERFSLILESASTNQTSMYLCASSLFPEDTQYFGPGTRLTVL.

The DNA for the CDR3 is TGTGCCATCAGTGATGGTGGCGGGGAGCTGTTTTTT. Translation: CAISDGGGELFF. This chain uses TRBV10-3 with TRBJ2-2; D is ambiguous. This CDR3 is built from 12 residues. V shed 3 bases and J shed 7 bases, with 6 bases lying between them. Germline assignment: CDR1 ENHRY and CDR2 SYGVKD.

This chain links TRBV2 with TRBJ1-6; D is ambiguous. V lost 0 bases, J lost 4 bases, and 1 base lay in between. This CDR3 is 13 amino acids long. Germline CDR1 and CDR2: SNHLY and FYNNEI. CDR3 loop: CASSEAYNSPLHF. The CDR3 nucleotides read TGTGCCAGCAGTGAAGCGTATAATTCACCCCTCCACTTT.

V gene TRBV15 combines with J gene TRBJ2-2; 8 nucleotides line up with TRBD1. Germline CDR1 is LNHNV and CDR2 is YYDKDF (reference sequence). This CDR3 is built from 14 residues. The ends lost 5 bases at V and 7 bases at J; junction bases unmatched: 6. The CDR3 region has the DNA TGTGCCACCAGCCCAGGGGGCTATAACGGGGAGCTGTTTTTT. This sequence encodes CATSPGGYNGELFF.

This clone was seen once. This sequence joins TRBV5-8 and TRBJ2-3, with D possibly TRBD2 on 6 matching bases. The CDR3 is 14 residues long. The V gene lost 4 bases and the J gene lost 1 base, with 10 bases spanning the gap. Germline V gene sequence: CDR1 SGHTS, CDR2 YDEGEE. The CDR3 DNA reads TGTGCCAGCAGCCGGGACTTCGGCACAGATACGCAGTATTTT. Its translation is CASSRDFGTDTQYF.

In this sample, this clone turned up a few times. In nucleotides, the CDR3 is TGTGCCAGCAGCCAGGGACAGTCGGACGGCTACACCTTC. This sequence encodes CASSQGQSDGYTF. The rearrangement uses TRBV7-9 and TRBJ1-2; 7 bases map to TRBD1. J lost 8 bases, V lost 5 bases, and 8 bases had no gene match. The germline V gene has CDR1 SEHNR and CDR2 FQNEAQ (reference sequence). The CDR3 is 13 residues long.

This clone was seen a few times. V and J are TRBV6-5 and TRBJ2-1, with 9 bases identical to TRBD2. The germline gives CDR1 MNHEY, CDR2 SVGAGI. This CDR3 region has 15 residues. V was clipped by 11 bases and J by 7 bases; unmatched bases: 15. CDR3 bases: TGTGCCCTGAATAGGGCTAGCGGGATGCGTAATGAGCAGTTCTTC. Residues: CALNRASGMRNEQFF.

The J gene is TRBJ1-5, the V gene TRBV6-6; D is perhaps TRBD1 (6 bases). This CDR3 region has 17 residues. Between the trimmed V and J ends, which lost 5 bases and 7 bases, there was a span of 24 bases. The germline V gene encodes CDR1 MNHNY and CDR2 SVGAGI (reference sequence). The CDR3 DNA reads as TGTGCCAGCAGTCGATCCTCGGCGGGGACAAGGAGCCAGCCCCAGCATTTT. It codes for CASSRSSAGTRSQPQHF.

The chain joins TRBV5-1 to TRBJ2-7; TRBD2 matches 14 bases. Germline trimming cut 2 bases from V and 5 bases from J; bases unmatched to any gene: 9. CDR3 length: 17 residues. Germline V gene lookup returns CDR1 SGHRS and CDR2 YFSETQ. CDR3 region: CASSLGLAGGIGDEQYF. CDR3 nucleotide sequence: TGCGCCAGCAGCTTAGGACTAGCGGGAGGTATAGGCGACGAGCAGTACTTC.

J is TRBJ2-1 and V is TRBV7-8; 9 bases map to TRBD2. Germline CDR1 reads SGHVS; CDR2 reads FQNEAQ. V lost 4 bases to trimming and J lost 3 bases; unmatched junction nucleotides: 4. This CDR3 has 15 amino acids. Here the CDR3 DNA reads TGTGCCAGCAGCTCTCAGCGGGGGGACTACAATGAGCAGTTCTTC. Translating gives CASSSQRGDYNEQFF.

The rearrangement uses TRBV28 and TRBJ1-4; no firm D call. This CDR3 spans 15 amino acids. Between the trimmed V and J ends, which lost 5 bases and 0 bases, there was a span of 10 bases. Germline assignment: CDR1 MDHEN and CDR2 SYDVKM. The CDR3 DNA reads as TGTGCCAGCAGTCCCTCGTTCGCAACTAATGAAAAACTGTTTTTT. Protein: CASSPSFATNEKLFF.

V is TRBV3-1 (or the pseudogene TRBV3-2) and J is TRBJ1-5, with D perhaps TRBD1 (6 bases). CDR1 and CDR2 (germline): LGHDT, YNNKEL (reference sequence). Deletions cut 3 bases from V and 7 bases from J, with 16 bases between. The length of the CDR3 is 15 residues. Written as DNA, the CDR3 is TGTGCCAGCAGCCAGGTCCCCGACAGGTCGCAGCCCCAGCATTTT. Translating it yields CASSQVPDRSQPQHF.

V gene TRBV28 combines with J gene TRBJ2-5; TRBD2 matches 7 bases. There are 17 residues in the CDR3. From germline, CDR1 is MDHEN and CDR2 SYDVKM. J was trimmed by 3 bases and V by 1 base; bases with no gene match: 11. CDR3 region: CASSLSVPGGGEETQYF. The CDR3 DNA sequence: TGTGCCAGCAGTTTATCTGTTCCGGGGGGAGGTGAAGAGACCCAGTACTTC.